The 26 T cell receptor beta chains given below trace back to one sample, sequenced in a study of human T cells and chemical hapten exposure. The time point was: patch test 1, 2 weeks after DPC sensitization. Treatment meaning: therapeutic diphenylcyclopropenone sensitization with weekly scalp DPC. In TCRdb, the RACE reads were re-called with MiXCR into one record per CDR3 protein. The sample includes fewer than 400,000 distinct CDR3 sequences, under 9% of them seen just once. This material consisted of whole blood, taken in connection with sensitization to the hapten diphenylcyclopropenone (DPC). The receptors come from a woman aged 18-29 years with alopecia areata. Some clones in this sample may be carry-over from other donors' samples.

This clonotype came up many times. The J gene is TRBJ2-3, the V gene TRBV6-5, with D perhaps TRBD2 (6 bases). The V and J ends lost 4 bases and 4 bases respectively, with 12 bases between them. The CDR3 has 14 amino acids. The germline V gene encodes CDR1 MNHEY and CDR2 SVGAGI. CDR3 in amino acids: CASSLLLASDTQYF. The DNA for the CDR3 is TGTGCCAGCAGTTTGCTACTAGCATCAGATACGCAGTATTTT.

The J gene is TRBJ2-7, the V gene TRBV6-5; D remains unclear. The V and J ends lost 5 bases and 2 bases respectively, with 13 bases between them. The CDR3 is made up of 14 amino acids. Per the germline V gene, CDR1 is MNHEY and CDR2 is SVGAGI. CDR3 amino acids: CASSPVGRAYEQYF. Here the CDR3 DNA reads TGTGCCAGCAGTCCCGTGGGCAGAGCCTACGAGCAGTACTTC.

This clonotype was detected many times. The rearrangement links TRBV12-3 or TRBV12-4 to TRBJ1-5; unclear D gene. V was shortened by 3 bases and J by 7 bases, with 7 bases between the two germline ends. The CDR3 is 12 residues long. CDR3 bases: TGTGCCAGCAGTTTGTCCGGACAGCCCCAGCATTTT. This encodes CASSLSGQPQHF.

This clonotype has only a few counts. The CDR3 DNA follows: TGTGCCAGCAGTTACGGGGAAGATAGCAATCAGCCCCAGCATTTT. Translating gives CASSYGEDSNQPQHF. The genes are TRBV6-6 and TRBJ1-5, with D unclear. V was shortened by 2 bases and J by 0 bases, with 8 bases between the two germline ends. Germline V gene data show CDR1 as MNHNY and CDR2 as SVGAGI (reference sequence). CDR3 length equals 15 residues.

This clonotype was observed a few times. The V gene is TRBV19, the J gene TRBJ2-6; no clear D. V dropped 1 base and J dropped 8 bases, with 3 bases sitting between them. This CDR3 region has 12 residues. Germline V gene data show CDR1 as LNHDA and CDR2 as SQIVND (reference sequence). The CDR3: CASSIGPNVLTF. Written as DNA, the CDR3 is TGTGCCAGTAGTATAGGCCCCAACGTCCTGACTTTC. The full variable domain, its missing parts supplied by reference TRBV19 and TRBJ2-6, is DGGITQSPKYLFRKEGQNVTLSCEQNLNHDAMYWYRQDPGQGLRLIYYSQIVNDFQKGDIAEGYSVSREKKESFPLTVTSAQKNPTAFYLCASSIGPNVLTFGAGSRLTVL.

This clonotype was detected ten times or more. The chain links TRBV6-6 to TRBJ1-2; 7 bases match TRBD1. Germline V gene lookup returns CDR1 MNHNY and CDR2 SVGAGI (reference sequence). With V trimmed by 9 bases and J by 6 bases, 10 bases remained unmatched. The CDR3 spans 13 residues. The CDR3 sequence: CARGDSQGHGYTF. DNA for the CDR3: TGTGCCAGAGGGGACAGCCAGGGGCATGGCTACACCTTC.

The sample holds a few counts of this clonotype. The chain is built from TRBV20-1 and TRBJ1-5; 9 positions match TRBD1. Germline V gene lookup returns CDR1 DFQATT and CDR2 SNEGSKA (reference sequence). With 7 bases clipped from V and 7 bases from J, the junction kept 8 bases outside the gene matches. The CDR3 covers 13 residues. The CDR3 DNA sequence: TGCAGTGTGACGGACAGGGGCTGGCAGCCCCAGCATTTT. Translated, it gives CSVTDRGWQPQHF.

This chain joins TRBV4-2 and TRBJ1-1; 7 nucleotides align to TRBD1. V lost 4 bases and J lost 2; bases outside the gene matches: 10. The CDR3 runs to 16 residues. Germline CDR1 LGHNA, CDR2 YNFKEQ. CDR3 residues: CASSPSPGTANTEAFF. CDR3 nucleotide sequence: TGTGCCAGCAGCCCCTCACCCGGGACAGCCAACACTGAAGCTTTCTTT.

This clonotype was seen only a few times. The chain employs TRBV12-3 or TRBV12-4 and TRBJ1-6, with D unresolved. V lost 2 bases and J lost 7, with 6 bases in between. This CDR3 contains 13 residues. CDR3 coding DNA: TGTGCCAGCAGTTTAAAGGCCAATTCACCCCTCCACTTT. Translating gives CASSLKANSPLHF.

This clonotype was recorded many times. This chain joins TRBV4-1 and TRBJ1-1; no clear D gene. V lost 5 bases and J lost 1, with 14 bases in between. This CDR3 has 15 residues. Germline assignment: CDR1 MGHRA and CDR2 YSYEKL. The CDR3 region has the DNA TGCGCCAGCAGCTATAAGGACGGAAAGAACACTGAAGCTTTCTTT. Translating gives CASSYKDGKNTEAFF.

Worth noting for this clonotype: A much larger clone lies a single base off, so this may be a read error. The V and J genes are TRBV5-1 and TRBJ2-1, with 8 bases that match TRBD1. CDR1 SGHRS and CDR2 YFSETQ come from the germline V gene. Trimming at V came to 0 bases and at J to 5 bases, leaving 7 bases not matched to a gene. The CDR3 covers 16 residues. CDR3 bases: TGCGCCAGCAGCTTGGCAGCAGGGGGCGCCCACAATGAGCAGTTCTTC. The encoded protein is CASSLAAGGAHNEQFF.

Only a few counts were recorded for this clonotype. Here the CDR3 DNA reads TGTGCCAGCAGTTACTCGATTTCAGGTGCCCCAAACACTGAAGCTTTCTTT. It yields the protein CASSYSISGAPNTEAFF. The chain uses TRBV6-5 and TRBJ1-1, with D unclear. CDR1 and CDR2 (germline): MNHEY, SVGAGI. Trimming took off 0 bases at V and 2 bases at J, with 16 bases between the two ends. This CDR3 region has 17 residues.

This clonotype was found many times. The rearrangement uses TRBV28 and TRBJ2-6; D possibly corresponds to TRBD2 (5 bases). V lost 7 bases and J 2 bases, leaving 18 bases between the germline ends. The CDR3 has 17 residues. Per the germline V gene, CDR1 is MDHEN and CDR2 is SYDVKM. The CDR3 region has the DNA TGTGCCAGCATTCCCTCTCTGACTACGCCTGGGGCCAACGTCCTGACTTTC. Translation gives CASIPSLTTPGANVLTF. Full variable domain (remainder filled in from reference TRBV28 and TRBJ2-6): DVKVTQSSRYLVKRTGEKVFLECVQDMDHENMFWYRQDPGLGLRLIYFSYDVKMKEKGDIPEGYSVSREKKERFSLILESASTNQTSMYLCASIPSLTTPGANVLTFGAGSRLTVL.

Of note for this clonotype: This could be a read error, since a much larger clone is one nucleotide away. The chain joins TRBV7-2 to TRBJ2-1, with D tentatively TRBD2 (5 bases). Germline values: CDR1 SGHTA, CDR2 FQGNSA. The CDR3 is made up of 15 amino acids. As DNA, the CDR3 is TGTGCCAGCAACTTAGTGGGCATGACTATTGGGGAGCAGTTCTTC. Encoded protein: CASNLVGMTIGEQFF.

About this clonotype itself: A much bigger clone sits one base away, suggesting this may be a read error. The chain combines TRBV5-5 with TRBJ2-1; D ambiguous. Deletions cut 5 bases from V and 13 bases from J, with 19 bases between. The CDR3 consists of 13 residues. The germline V gene encodes CDR1 SGHKS and CDR2 YYEKEE (reference sequence). CDR3 DNA: TGTGCCAGCAGACCCTCGTCTGACTCTGACCAGTTCTTC. It translates to CASRPSSDSDQFF.

This clonotype was observed many times. V gene TRBV11-3 combines with J gene TRBJ2-5; 11 positions match TRBD1. The CDR3 has 13 amino acids. J lost 7 bases, V lost 5 bases, and 3 bases had no gene match. CDR1 is SGHNT, CDR2 YENEEA, per germline. CDR3 residues: CASSGQGAVTQYF. The DNA of the CDR3 is TGTGCCAGCAGCGGACAGGGGGCCGTGACCCAGTACTTC.

The gene calls are TRBV3-1 and TRBJ2-3, with TRBD2 identical over 14 bases. The CDR3 covers 16 residues. Per germline, CDR1 LGHDT and CDR2 YNNKEL (reference sequence). Trimming removed 4 bases from V and 5 bases from J; junction bases left unmatched: 5. CDR3 protein: CASSPGLAGERDTQYF. CDR3 DNA sequence: TGTGCCAGCAGCCCGGGACTAGCGGGGGAACGAGATACGCAGTATTTT.

This clonotype was detected a few times. The rearrangement links TRBV6-5 to TRBJ2-3; TRBD2 might be the D (5 bases). Trimming left V 2 bases short and J 3 bases short, with 9 bases between. From germline, CDR1 is MNHEY and CDR2 SVGAGI. There are 14 residues in the CDR3. This chain's CDR3 is CASSYATGTDTQYF. For the CDR3, the DNA is TGTGCCAGCAGTTACGCGACGGGGACAGATACGCAGTATTTT.

The chain carries TRBV11-2 and TRBJ2-1, with D uncertain. Germline V gene data show CDR1 as SGHAT and CDR2 as FQNNGV. V lost 5 bases and J 0 bases, leaving 14 bases between the germline ends. CDR3 length equals 16 residues. The CDR3 nucleotides read TGTGCCAGCAGCCCCCTTTACTTGCTCTCCTACAATGAGCAGTTCTTC. Amino acids: CASSPLYLLSYNEQFF.

This clonotype was counted at least ten times. The CDR3 is CSARGVGLATDTQYF. In DNA form, the CDR3 reads TGCAGTGCTAGAGGGGTAGGACTCGCCACAGATACGCAGTATTTT. This chain joins TRBV20-1 and TRBJ2-3; D may be TRBD2 (5 bases). The CDR3 has 15 residues. Trimming took 1 base from V and 2 from J, leaving 13 bases between them. The germline CDR1 and CDR2 sequences are DFQATT and SNEGSKA (reference sequence).

The V and J genes are TRBV28 and TRBJ1-5, with D unclear. In germline, CDR1 is MDHEN, CDR2 SYDVKM. Trimming removed 7 bases at V and 2 bases at J, with 15 bases between. The CDR3 spans 15 residues. CDR3 in amino acids: CASTSPGVGNQPQHF. The CDR3 coding sequence is TGTGCCAGCACCTCCCCCGGGGTTGGCAATCAGCCCCAGCATTTT.

This clonotype was detected only a few times. The chain combines TRBV20-1 with TRBJ2-5; no clear D. Germline V gene lookup returns CDR1 DFQATT and CDR2 SNEGSKA (reference sequence). V lost 3 bases, J lost 2 bases, and 7 bases lay in between. The CDR3 totals 12 residues. CDR3 in amino acids: CSARVLQETQYF. The CDR3 bases are TGCAGTGCTAGGGTCCTACAAGAGACCCAGTACTTC.

Worth noting for this clonotype: Because it lacks the conserved phenylalanine or tryptophan at the end, this CDR3 is likely a read error. This chain uses TRBV9 with TRBJ2-7; D is perhaps TRBD2 (6 bases). The CDR3 contains 16 residues. The V end lost 4 bases, the J end lost 2 bases, and 19 bases lay between the germline ends. Germline V lookup: CDR1 SGDLS, CDR2 YYNGEE. The CDR3 region has the DNA TGTGCCAGCAGCTACCAGAAGGGACTGGAACCCTACGAGCAGTACTCC. Protein: CASSYQKGLEPYEQYS.

This clonotype was observed a few times. The J gene is TRBJ2-5, the V gene TRBV10-3; the match to TRBD1 covers 8 bases. This CDR3 is built from 14 residues. Germline V gene lookup returns CDR1 ENHRY and CDR2 SYGVKD. J gave up 1 base and V 6 bases, and 4 bases lay outside the gene matches. This chain's CDR3 is CAIRDGQGQETQYF. The CDR3 DNA reads TGTGCCATCAGGGACGGACAGGGCCAAGAGACCCAGTACTTC.

This clonotype was seen ten or more times. This chain uses TRBV4-3 with TRBJ2-1; TRBD2 agrees at 13 bases. CDR1 is LGHNA and CDR2 is YSLEER in the germline V gene. V was pared by 4 bases and J by 8 bases, with 5 bases of the junction left unmatched. The CDR3 has 15 amino acids. CDR3: CASSPTSGGADEQFF. The CDR3 coding sequence is TGCGCCAGCAGCCCTACTAGCGGGGGGGCCGATGAGCAGTTCTTC.

This clonotype occurred many times. CDR3 sequence: CSSRTGTDTQYF. CDR3 in DNA: TGCAGTTCCCGGACAGGGACAGATACGCAGTATTTT. The chain uses TRBV20-1 and TRBJ2-3; 8 bases agree with TRBD1. Germline loops: CDR1 DFQATT, CDR2 SNEGSKA (reference sequence). The V and J ends lost 8 bases and 3 bases, in that order; junction bases with no gene match: 4. CDR3 length: 12 amino acids.